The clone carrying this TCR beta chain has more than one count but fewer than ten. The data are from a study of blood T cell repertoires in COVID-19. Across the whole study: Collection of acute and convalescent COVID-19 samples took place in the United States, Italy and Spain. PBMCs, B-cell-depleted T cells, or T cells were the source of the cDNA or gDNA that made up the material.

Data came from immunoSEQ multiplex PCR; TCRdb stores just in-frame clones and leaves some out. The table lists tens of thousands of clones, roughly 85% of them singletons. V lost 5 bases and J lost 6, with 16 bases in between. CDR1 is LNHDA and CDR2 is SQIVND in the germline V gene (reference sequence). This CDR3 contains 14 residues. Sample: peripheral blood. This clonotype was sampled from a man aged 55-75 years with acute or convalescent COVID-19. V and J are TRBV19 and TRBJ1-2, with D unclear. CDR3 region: CASSPYTHDHGYTF. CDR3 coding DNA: TGTGCCAGTAGTCCCTATACTCATGATCATGGCTACACCTTC.